These T cell receptor beta chains were read from a single sample in a study of blood T cell repertoires in COVID-19. The protocol was immunoSEQ multiplex PCR, while the TCRdb copy is restricted to in-frame clones and leaves out a portion. The repertoire includes 50,000 or so clones, 91% of them detected once, and 6.4% sits in the top ten. The sequenced sample consisted of peripheral blood. These receptors were obtained from a man aged 65 to 79 with active COVID-19. The CDR3 runs from the conserved cysteine through the conserved F or W. Each record gives: J gene, clone size, V gene, D gene, CDR3 DNA, CDR3 protein. A D gene is named only where the DNA matches it firmly. Some rows have no size entry. The others give once, few or many, or a class for an expanded clone.

TRBJ2-3 | . | TRBV5-1 | TRBD2 | TGCGCCAGCAGTTCCGGACTAGCGGGGGGGCCTAGGTTTCCAGATACGCAGTATTTT | CASSSGLAGGPRFPDTQYF
TRBJ2-1 | . | TRBV5-1 | TRBD2 | TGCGCCAGCAGCTTGGGGCTAGCGGGGACCTACAATGAGCAGTTCTTC | CASSLGLAGTYNEQFF
TRBJ1-6 | . | TRBV30 | TRBD1 | TGTGCCTGGAGTCTTGGGACAGGGACTTCACCCCTCCACTTT | CAWSLGTGTSPLHF
TRBJ2-7 | . | TRBV11-2 | . | TGTGCCAGCAGCCCCGCTCGGGAGCAGTACTTC | CASSPAREQYF
TRBJ1-1 | . | TRBV12-3/TRBV12-4 | . | TGTGCCAGCAGTTTAAGTGTGGCCACTGAAGCTTTCTTT | CASSLSVATEAFF
TRBJ2-7 | once | TRBV24-1 | . | TGTGCCACCAGTGCGGGCCTACAGAAGGGGATCTCCTACGAGCAGTACTTC | CATSAGLQKGISYEQYF
TRBJ2-5 | . | TRBV10-3 | TRBD1 | TGTGCCATCAGGGGGGACAGCCGAGAACAAGAGACCCAGTACTTC | CAIRGDSREQETQYF
TRBJ2-7 | few | TRBV15 | . | TGTGCCACCAGCAGAGGTGCGGGTGAGCAGTACTTC | CATSRGAGEQYF
TRBJ2-2 | . | TRBV6-2/TRBV6-3 | . | TGTGCCAGCAGTTACTCAAGCAGTGACTTGAACACCGGGGAGCTGTTTTTT | CASSYSSSDLNTGELFF
TRBJ1-2 | . | TRBV30 | . | TGTGCCTGGACCCTTGGGGGGAGTGGGAAAGTTAGCTATGGCTACACCTTC | CAWTLGGSGKVSYGYTF
TRBJ2-1 | . | TRBV28 | . | TGTGCCAGCAGTGTGGCGGGGGCTTACAATGAGCAGTTCTTC | CASSVAGAYNEQFF
TRBJ2-7 | . | TRBV2 | . | TGTGCCAGCAGTGAAGCGCGGGGACAGCTCTACGAGCAGTACTTC | CASSEARGQLYEQYF
TRBJ1-1 | . | TRBV5-1 | . | TGCGCCAGCAGCTCCGAGACATTTACTGAAGCTTTCTTT | CASSSETFTEAFF
TRBJ1-6 | few | TRBV27 | TRBD1 | TGTGCCAGCAGTTTACTTGGACAGGGGGACTCACCCCTCCACTTT | CASSLLGQGDSPLHF
TRBJ2-5 | . | TRBV7-2 | TRBD2 | TGTGCCAGCAGCTCCGACATCCCTAGCGGGGGAGAGACCCAGTACTTC | CASSSDIPSGGETQYF
TRBJ2-2 | . | TRBV3-1/TRBV3-2 | . | TGTGCCAGCAGCCGAATGACAGGCACGAACACCGGGGAGCTGTTTTTT | CASSRMTGTNTGELFF
TRBJ2-3 | . | TRBV5-4 | . | TGTGCCAGCAGCTTGGACAGGAGGGCAGATACGCAGTATTTT | CASSLDRRADTQYF
TRBJ2-1 | . | TRBV29-1 | . | TGCAGCGTTGAACAACTAGACAATGAGCAGTTCTTC | CSVEQLDNEQFF
TRBJ2-7 | few | TRBV19 | . | TGTGCCAGTAGTATAGGCACTTCACAGGGTCTCGGCGAGCAGTACTTC | CASSIGTSQGLGEQYF
TRBJ2-3 | once | TRBV3-1/TRBV3-2 | TRBD2 | TGTGCCAGCAGCCAAGTAGTTAGCGGGGGCCGAGATACGCAGTATTTT | CASSQVVSGGRDTQYF
TRBJ1-2 | . | TRBV3-1/TRBV3-2 | TRBD1 | TGTGCCAGCAGCCATCCCGGGACAGGCCTTTATGGCTACACCTTC | CASSHPGTGLYGYTF
TRBJ2-7 | . | TRBV5-1 | . | TGCGCCAGCAGCCAGACGACAGTGAACTACGAGCAGTACTTC | CASSQTTVNYEQYF
TRBJ2-7 | . | TRBV14 | TRBD2 | TGTGCCAGCAGCCAGGGGGAAGCGGGAGAGCAGTACTTC | CASSQGEAGEQYF
TRBJ2-1 | . | TRBV7-9 | . | TGTGCCAGCAGCCCCTCGGAGAGCTCCTACAATGAGCAGTTCTTC | CASSPSESSYNEQFF
TRBJ2-5 | . | TRBV6-6 | . | TGTGCCAGCACCGGACGGGGACAAGAGACCCAGTACTTC | CASTGRGQETQYF
TRBJ2-2 | . | TRBV2 | TRBD1 | TGTGCCAGCCGAAAGGACAGGGGGCCCGGGGAGCTGTTTTTT | CASRKDRGPGELFF
TRBJ2-7 | . | TRBV7-2 | . | TGTGCCAGCAGCGGTACAGGGCTCTACGAGCAGTACTTC | CASSGTGLYEQYF
TRBJ2-3 | . | TRBV9 | . | TGTGCCAGCAGCGTACGGGGAGATACGCAGTATTTT | CASSVRGDTQYF
TRBJ1-6 | . | TRBV30 | . | TGTGCCTGCCGGATAGGGCGGGCGGTGAATTCACCCCTCCACTTT | CACRIGRAVNSPLHF
TRBJ1-2 | . | TRBV3-1/TRBV3-2 | . | TGTGCCAGCAGCCACCCAGGATCACGCACCTTC | CASSHPGSRTF
TRBJ1-5 | once | TRBV2 | TRBD1 | TGTGCCAGCAGTGGTGGCACAGGGGCTAGCAATCAGCCCCAGCATTTT | CASSGGTGASNQPQHF
TRBJ2-4 | . | TRBV7-9 | . | TGTGCCAGCAGCTACATACAGGGTCCCAAAAACATTCAGTACTTC | CASSYIQGPKNIQYF